The 9 T cell receptor beta chains in this list originate from one sample, sequenced in a study of blood T cell repertoires in COVID-19. Profiled with immunoSEQ multiplex PCR; TCRdb holds only in-frame clones, not every one. The data show about 120,000 clones, over 80% seen once. The sequencing input was peripheral blood. The receptors stem from a woman between 70 and 85 years old with acute or convalescent COVID-19.

In this sample, this clone turned up once. The CDR3 nucleotides are TGTGCCAGTCGCCCCGTAGCGGGGGGGCCGTCGCAGTTCTTC. Residues: CASRPVAGGPSQFF. The J gene is TRBJ2-1, the V gene TRBV6-5; 11 positions agree with TRBD2. The CDR3 has 14 amino acids. Losses at the gene ends were 9 bases for V and 12 bases for J; bases not matched to a gene: 13. Germline-derived CDR1 and CDR2 are MNHEY and SVGAGI.

The genes are TRBV9 and TRBJ1-2; perhaps TRBD1 as D (5 bases). Looked up from germline, CDR1 is SGDLS and CDR2 is YYNGEE. V lost 3 bases and J lost 0, with 15 bases in between. This CDR3 comprises 16 residues. In DNA, the CDR3 is TGTGCCAGCAGCGCACATACAGGACAAGCTAACTATGGCTACACCTTC. It codes for CASSAHTGQANYGYTF.

The gene calls are TRBV6-5 and TRBJ1-2; D might be TRBD1 (6 bases). This CDR3 is 15 amino acids long. Germline V lookup: CDR1 MNHEY, CDR2 SVGAGI. Between the trimmed V and J ends, which lost 7 bases and 2 bases, there was a span of 17 bases. Here the CDR3 reads CASTEGGYRNYGYTF. The CDR3, as DNA: TGTGCCAGCACCGAGGGGGGGTATCGGAACTATGGCTACACCTTC.

The gene calls are TRBV2 and TRBJ2-5; 7 nucleotides align to TRBD2. Germline CDR1 SNHLY, CDR2 FYNNEI. The junction had 6 bases not matched to a gene; V was cut back by 3 bases and J by 5 bases. The CDR3 sequence is 14 residues long. CDR3 nucleotide sequence: TGTGCCAGCAGTGAGAGGGAGGGAGGGGAGACCCAGTACTTC. Its translation is CASSEREGGETQYF.

The V call is TRBV5-1, the J call TRBJ1-2; 8 bases align to TRBD1. The CDR3 totals 15 residues. CDR1 is SGHRS, CDR2 YFSETQ, per germline. V gave up 4 bases and J gave up 5 bases; unmatched junction bases: 10. In nucleotides, the CDR3 is TGCGCCAGCAGCCCGCCAACGGACAGGGTTTATGGCTACACCTTC. This sequence encodes CASSPPTDRVYGYTF. The full variable domain, its missing parts supplied by reference TRBV5-1 and TRBJ1-2, is KAGVTQTPRYLIKTRGQQVTLSCSPISGHRSVSWYQQTPGQGLQFLFEYFSETQRNKGNFPGRFSGRQFSNSRSEMNVSTLELGDSALYLCASSPPTDRVYGYTFGSGTRLTVV.

This clone occurred once. The chain couples TRBV5-1 to TRBJ2-2, with 15 bases matching TRBD2. Per germline, CDR1 SGHRS and CDR2 YFSETQ. The CDR3 sequence is 18 residues long. The junction had 7 bases not matched to a gene; V was cut back by 3 bases and J by 4 bases. CDR3 loop: CASSSGTSGGLVTGELFF. The CDR3 DNA reads as TGCGCCAGCAGCTCCGGGACTAGCGGGGGGCTTGTCACCGGGGAGCTGTTTTTT.

The rearrangement joins TRBV6-5 to TRBJ1-2; perhaps TRBD1 as D (5 bases). Trimming pared 6 bases from V and 9 bases from J, leaving 14 bases between. This CDR3 has 12 amino acids. Per germline, CDR1 MNHEY and CDR2 SVGAGI. The CDR3 DNA reads as TGTGCCAGCAGACAGGATCCTTGGAGCTACACCTTC. Residues: CASRQDPWSYTF.

J is TRBJ1-2 and V is TRBV15, with D hard to call. The CDR3 contains 12 residues. Germline V CDR1 and CDR2: LNHNV, YYDKDF (reference sequence). V was pared by 5 bases and J by 0 bases, with 4 bases between. The chain's CDR3 is CATSETNYGYTF. The CDR3 nucleotides are TGTGCCACCAGCGAGACTAACTATGGCTACACCTTC.

This chain joins TRBV11-2 and TRBJ2-1; weak D call: TRBD2 (7 bases). Trimming pared 5 bases from V and 4 bases from J, leaving 21 bases between. This CDR3 has 17 residues. Germline loops: CDR1 SGHAT, CDR2 FQNNGV. The CDR3 DNA sequence: TGTGCCAGCAGCCAGGGGAGGGGTTTTACAATATACAATGAGCAGTTCTTC. This sequence encodes CASSQGRGFTIYNEQFF.